This T cell receptor beta chain is from a study of cytotoxic CD8 clonotypes in ibrutinib-treated CLL. This clone has a handful of counts. V lost 1 base, J lost 4 bases, and 17 bases lay in between. This CDR3 has 17 residues. The germline CDR1 and CDR2 sequences are LNHDA and SQIVND (reference sequence). The method was immunoSEQ multiplex PCR; TCRdb's version includes in-frame clones alone and lacks a portion of them. The sample holds 30,000 to 50,000 clones; 55% to 80% are singletons and the top ten take 5.5% to 7%. The V call is TRBV19, the J call TRBJ2-1; D may be TRBD1 (7 bases). This specimen was PBMCs, taken at disease progression, from a patient treated with ibrutinib. The clonotype originates from a human donor with chronic lymphocytic leukemia. The chain's CDR3 is CASSIGGTVGGYNEQFF. The CDR3 DNA is TGTGCCAGTAGTATAGGTGGGACAGTGGGGGGTTACAATGAGCAGTTCTTC.